A selection of T cell receptor beta chains follows, all from one sample in a study of cytomegalovirus exposure and HLA in healthy donors. The repertoire was sequenced with immunoSEQ multiplex PCR; TCRdb's copy has only in-frame clones and lacks some. The table lists 200,000 or so clones, 77% of them singletons, with approximately 2% in the top ten. The sequenced material came from PBMCs. The receptors were gathered from a woman in her twenties or thirties in good health and CMV-seropositive. Both conserved end residues are part of each CDR3. The order of the fields is J gene, clone size, D gene, V gene, CDR3 DNA, CDR3 protein. A D gene is named only where the DNA matches it firmly. Clone sizes are given selectively: once, few, many, or a class where the clone is expanded.

j_call: TRBJ2-3; clone_size: -; d_call: -; v_call: TRBV28; cdr3_nt: TGTGCCAGCAGTCCACACGATACGCAGTATTTT; cdr3_aa: CASSPHDTQYF
j_call: TRBJ2-5; clone_size: once; d_call: -; v_call: TRBV5-6; cdr3_nt: TGTGCCAGCAGCTTTTTAACAGTACAAGAGACCCAGTACTTC; cdr3_aa: CASSFLTVQETQYF
j_call: TRBJ1-2; clone_size: -; d_call: TRBD1; v_call: TRBV2; cdr3_nt: TGTGCCAGCAGTTCGGAACAGGGGGGTTCTGGCTACACCTTC; cdr3_aa: CASSSEQGGSGYTF
j_call: TRBJ1-1; clone_size: -; d_call: TRBD1; v_call: TRBV4-3; cdr3_nt: TGCGCCAGCAGCCCTTGGACAGGGTCCTCGACTGAAGCTTTCTTT; cdr3_aa: CASSPWTGSSTEAFF
j_call: TRBJ2-5; clone_size: -; d_call: -; v_call: TRBV12-2; cdr3_nt: TGTGCAAGTCGCCCCGGGGACATCGCAATGATAGGGGAAGAGACCCAGTACTTC; cdr3_aa: CASRPGDIAMIGEETQYF
j_call: TRBJ1-4; clone_size: -; d_call: -; v_call: TRBV5-1; cdr3_nt: TGCGCCAGCAGCTTGGGAGCTTTGGGGGGGAATGAAAAACTGTTTTTT; cdr3_aa: CASSLGALGGNEKLFF
j_call: TRBJ1-3; clone_size: few; d_call: -; v_call: TRBV30; cdr3_nt: TGTGCCTGGACCGCCGGGGGCTCTGGAAACACCATATATTTT; cdr3_aa: CAWTAGGSGNTIYF
j_call: TRBJ2-1; clone_size: -; d_call: TRBD2; v_call: TRBV30; cdr3_nt: TGTGCCTGGAGTGGGTCGGGAGGGAGCTCCTACAATGAGCAGTTCTTC; cdr3_aa: CAWSGSGGSSYNEQFF
j_call: TRBJ2-7; clone_size: -; d_call: TRBD2; v_call: TRBV18; cdr3_nt: TGTGCCAGCTCGTCAACCGGGACTAGCGGGTACGAGCAGTACTTC; cdr3_aa: CASSSTGTSGYEQYF
j_call: TRBJ1-3; clone_size: once; d_call: TRBD1; v_call: TRBV7-3; cdr3_nt: TGTGCCAGCCCCGCGAGGGGGCGGAGAGGAAACACCATATATTTT; cdr3_aa: CASPARGRRGNTIYF
j_call: TRBJ2-3; clone_size: -; d_call: -; v_call: TRBV7-3; cdr3_nt: TGTGCCAGCAGCTCCCCATTAGAAGATACGCAGTATTTT; cdr3_aa: CASSSPLEDTQYF
j_call: TRBJ2-1; clone_size: once; d_call: TRBD1; v_call: TRBV28; cdr3_nt: TGTGCCAGCAGTTTCTCCGGGACAGGGATCAATGAGCAGTTCTTC; cdr3_aa: CASSFSGTGINEQFF
j_call: TRBJ2-7; clone_size: -; d_call: TRBD2; v_call: TRBV11-2; cdr3_nt: TGTGCCAGCAGCCAACCTGGCGGGAGTGGCTACGAGCAGTACTTC; cdr3_aa: CASSQPGGSGYEQYF
j_call: TRBJ2-2; clone_size: -; d_call: TRBD2; v_call: TRBV19; cdr3_nt: TGTGCCACCGGGAGCGGGGGGATGGGGACCGGGGAGCTGTTTTTT; cdr3_aa: CATGSGGMGTGELFF
j_call: TRBJ1-2; clone_size: -; d_call: -; v_call: TRBV7-6; cdr3_nt: TGTGCCAGCAGCTTAAGCGGGCGGGACTATGGCTACACCTTC; cdr3_aa: CASSLSGRDYGYTF
j_call: TRBJ1-2; clone_size: -; d_call: -; v_call: TRBV7-2; cdr3_nt: TGTGCCAGCAGCCTACGGCGGACAGACTATGGCTACACCTTC; cdr3_aa: CASSLRRTDYGYTF
j_call: TRBJ2-7; clone_size: few; d_call: TRBD2; v_call: TRBV10-3; cdr3_nt: TGTGCCATCAGTTCCGGGACTAGCGGCTACGAGCAGTACTTC; cdr3_aa: CAISSGTSGYEQYF
j_call: TRBJ2-7; clone_size: many; d_call: -; v_call: TRBV6-1; cdr3_nt: TGTGCCAGCAGTGAATGGCAGTACGAGCAGTACTTC; cdr3_aa: CASSEWQYEQYF
j_call: TRBJ2-3; clone_size: -; d_call: TRBD2; v_call: TRBV5-3; cdr3_nt: TGTGCCAGAAGCTTGTACCTATACGGGAGGGCGGGCACAGATACGCAGTATTTT; cdr3_aa: CARSLYLYGRAGTDTQYF
j_call: TRBJ1-2; clone_size: few; d_call: -; v_call: TRBV7-2; cdr3_nt: TGTGCCAGCAGCTTAGGGCTGGGGCGTGTGGATGGCTACACCTTC; cdr3_aa: CASSLGLGRVDGYTF
j_call: TRBJ2-3; clone_size: -; d_call: TRBD2; v_call: TRBV7-2; cdr3_nt: TGTGCCAGCAGCCCGAATAGCGGGAGGGCAAGAAATACGCAGTATTTT; cdr3_aa: CASSPNSGRARNTQYF
j_call: TRBJ1-2; clone_size: -; d_call: TRBD1; v_call: TRBV5-1; cdr3_nt: TGCGCCAGCAGTTTACAGGGGAACGGCTACACCTTC; cdr3_aa: CASSLQGNGYTF
j_call: TRBJ2-5; clone_size: -; d_call: -; v_call: TRBV30; cdr3_nt: TGTGCCTGGAGTCCCTCCCGAGAGACCCAGTACTTC; cdr3_aa: CAWSPSRETQYF
j_call: TRBJ2-3; clone_size: -; d_call: TRBD2; v_call: TRBV9; cdr3_nt: TGTGCCAGCAGCCCAGGGGGGACTAGCGGGAGAGGGGGCACAGATACGCAGTATTTT; cdr3_aa: CASSPGGTSGRGGTDTQYF
j_call: TRBJ1-1; clone_size: few; d_call: TRBD1; v_call: TRBV6-5; cdr3_nt: TGTGCCAGCAGTTACTCGAGACAGGGTGGGACTGAAGCTTTCTTT; cdr3_aa: CASSYSRQGGTEAFF
j_call: TRBJ1-1; clone_size: few; d_call: TRBD1; v_call: TRBV6-6; cdr3_nt: TGTGCCAGCAGTTCGAAGGACAGGGCTTTGACTGAAGCTTTCTTT; cdr3_aa: CASSSKDRALTEAFF
j_call: TRBJ2-1; clone_size: -; d_call: -; v_call: TRBV6-4; cdr3_nt: TGTGCCAGCAGGGCAATCGGGGGTGAGCAGTTCTTC; cdr3_aa: CASRAIGGEQFF
j_call: TRBJ2-7; clone_size: -; d_call: TRBD2; v_call: TRBV30; cdr3_nt: TGTGCCTGGAGCGGGACTAGCGGGAGAAGCTACGAGCAGTACTTC; cdr3_aa: CAWSGTSGRSYEQYF
j_call: TRBJ2-5; clone_size: -; d_call: TRBD2; v_call: TRBV19; cdr3_nt: TGTGCCAGTAGTATAAAGGGTAGCGGGGGTGCCCAAGGAACCCAGTACTTC; cdr3_aa: CASSIKGSGGAQGTQYF
j_call: TRBJ1-5; clone_size: few; d_call: TRBD1; v_call: TRBV18; cdr3_nt: TGTGCCAGCGCCGTACAGGGGAGCAATCAGCCCCAGCATTTT; cdr3_aa: CASAVQGSNQPQHF
j_call: TRBJ2-2; clone_size: once; d_call: TRBD1; v_call: TRBV5-1; cdr3_nt: TGCGCCAGCAGCGTCCGGGACAGGGGGCCCGGGGAGCTGTTTTTT; cdr3_aa: CASSVRDRGPGELFF
j_call: TRBJ2-2; clone_size: -; d_call: -; v_call: TRBV28; cdr3_nt: TGTGCCACCAGGAGGGGGACCGGGGAGCTGTTTTTT; cdr3_aa: CATRRGTGELFF
j_call: TRBJ2-7; clone_size: -; d_call: TRBD1; v_call: TRBV5-1; cdr3_nt: TGCGCCAGCAGCTCCGGACAGGCCGGCGAGCAGTACTTC; cdr3_aa: CASSSGQAGEQYF
j_call: TRBJ1-5; clone_size: -; d_call: -; v_call: TRBV27; cdr3_nt: TGTGCCAGCAGTACCCACAGGGACGGTCAGCCCCAGCATTTT; cdr3_aa: CASSTHRDGQPQHF
j_call: TRBJ2-7; clone_size: -; d_call: TRBD2; v_call: TRBV6-5; cdr3_nt: TGTGCCAGCAGTTATACTAGCGGGAGTTACGAGCAGTACTTC; cdr3_aa: CASSYTSGSYEQYF
j_call: TRBJ1-1; clone_size: -; d_call: -; v_call: TRBV30; cdr3_nt: TGTGCCTGGAGTTGGGGGGGTGAAGCTTTCTTT; cdr3_aa: CAWSWGGEAFF
j_call: TRBJ2-3; clone_size: once; d_call: TRBD1; v_call: TRBV4-3; cdr3_nt: TGCGCCAGCAGCCAGGAGCCGGGACAGACTAGCACAGATACGCAGTATTTT; cdr3_aa: CASSQEPGQTSTDTQYF
j_call: TRBJ1-1; clone_size: -; d_call: TRBD1; v_call: TRBV6-5; cdr3_nt: TGTGCCAGCAACTGGGCAGGGGGCAAAGCTGAAGCTTTCTTT; cdr3_aa: CASNWAGGKAEAFF
j_call: TRBJ1-1; clone_size: -; d_call: -; v_call: TRBV9; cdr3_nt: TGTGCCAGCAGCTTTACGGGGAACACCGAAGCTTTCTTT; cdr3_aa: CASSFTGNTEAFF
j_call: TRBJ1-1; clone_size: -; d_call: TRBD1; v_call: TRBV10-3; cdr3_nt: TGTGCCATCAGATCGGGACAGGGGGAAACTGAAGCTTTCTTT; cdr3_aa: CAIRSGQGETEAFF
j_call: TRBJ2-3; clone_size: -; d_call: TRBD2; v_call: TRBV7-2; cdr3_nt: TGTGCCAGCAGGGGGACTAGCTTTGATACGCAGTATTTT; cdr3_aa: CASRGTSFDTQYF
j_call: TRBJ2-3; clone_size: -; d_call: TRBD2; v_call: TRBV5-1; cdr3_nt: TGCGCCAGCAGCTTGTCTCCGGGACTAGCGGGGGTTCCCACAGATACGCAGTATTTT; cdr3_aa: CASSLSPGLAGVPTDTQYF
j_call: TRBJ1-5; clone_size: -; d_call: TRBD1; v_call: TRBV2; cdr3_nt: TGTGCCAGCAGGGGACAGGGCTGGCAGCCCCAGCATTTT; cdr3_aa: CASRGQGWQPQHF
j_call: TRBJ2-7; clone_size: -; d_call: TRBD1; v_call: TRBV7-9; cdr3_nt: TGTGCCAGCAGCCCCCAGGGGCAGGGGGTCCCCAAGCAGTACTTC; cdr3_aa: CASSPQGQGVPKQYF
j_call: TRBJ1-2; clone_size: few; d_call: TRBD1; v_call: TRBV7-9; cdr3_nt: TGTGCCAGCATTCCGATCCCCCAGGGGGTCGGCTATGGCTACACCTTC; cdr3_aa: CASIPIPQGVGYGYTF
j_call: TRBJ2-7; clone_size: -; d_call: -; v_call: TRBV7-2; cdr3_nt: TGTGCCAGCAGCTTAGACTACCACGAGCAGTACTTC; cdr3_aa: CASSLDYHEQYF
j_call: TRBJ2-7; clone_size: -; d_call: TRBD2; v_call: TRBV5-1; cdr3_nt: TGCGCCAGCAGCTTTAGCGGGGGCTTGGTCGAGCAGTACTTC; cdr3_aa: CASSFSGGLVEQYF
j_call: TRBJ2-4; clone_size: few; d_call: TRBD1; v_call: TRBV7-2; cdr3_nt: TGTGCCAGCAGCTTAGCGGGAATACAGGGGGGCTCAAAACTAGCCAAAAACATTCAGTACTTC; cdr3_aa: CASSLAGIQGGSKLAKNIQYF
j_call: TRBJ1-2; clone_size: once; d_call: -; v_call: TRBV23-1; cdr3_nt: TGCGCCAGCAGTCAATCCTCTGGCTACACCTTC; cdr3_aa: CASSQSSGYTF
j_call: TRBJ1-1; clone_size: -; d_call: -; v_call: TRBV30; cdr3_nt: TGTGCCTGGAGTGGGGGGGGAGGGACTGAAGCTTTCTTT; cdr3_aa: CAWSGGGGTEAFF
j_call: TRBJ1-5; clone_size: few; d_call: -; v_call: TRBV21-1; cdr3_nt: TGTGCCAGCACCCTAGTGAAGGCCTATAGCAATCAGCCCCAGCATTTT; cdr3_aa: CASTLVKAYSNQPQHF
j_call: TRBJ1-3; clone_size: -; d_call: -; v_call: TRBV18; cdr3_nt: TGTGCCAGCTCACCAGGAGATGGAAACACCATATATTTT; cdr3_aa: CASSPGDGNTIYF
j_call: TRBJ1-5; clone_size: -; d_call: TRBD1; v_call: TRBV6-4; cdr3_nt: TGTGCCAGCAGTGACTCGAGTCTGGGGCAGGGGGCACGTCAGCCCCAGCATTTT; cdr3_aa: CASSDSSLGQGARQPQHF
j_call: TRBJ2-3; clone_size: -; d_call: -; v_call: TRBV30; cdr3_nt: TGTGCCTGGAGTGTATCAGGGATTGGGCAGTATTTT; cdr3_aa: CAWSVSGIGQYF
j_call: TRBJ2-7; clone_size: -; d_call: TRBD2; v_call: TRBV7-2; cdr3_nt: TGTGCCAGCAGCTTAGGAGAGAGGCGGGGGGACCCCTACGAGCAGTACTTC; cdr3_aa: CASSLGERRGDPYEQYF